The rows below give T cell receptor beta chains drawn from one sample of a study of blood T cell repertoires in COVID-19. Method: immunoSEQ multiplex PCR; TCRdb's copy keeps in-frame clones and lacks some. The repertoire includes roughly 250,000 clones, roughly 87% of them detected once, and over 6% sits in the top ten. What was sequenced was PBMCs or T cells enriched from blood (not recorded which). Receptor source: a woman in her 30s with acute COVID-19. Both conserved end residues are part of each CDR3. The D gene is left open where the match is weak. Expanded clones are given a class, and other clones once, few, many or no size at all.

D gene,J gene,clone size,V gene,CDR3 protein,CDR3 DNA
NA,TRBJ2-5,NA,TRBV29-1,CSVVGSETQYF,TGCAGCGTTGTTGGCTCGGAGACCCAGTACTTC
NA,TRBJ1-5,once,TRBV29-1,CSVSWGRDQPQHF,TGCAGCGTTAGCTGGGGGCGGGATCAGCCCCAGCATTTT
NA,TRBJ1-1,NA,TRBV5-6,CASSLAAGEAFF,TGTGCCAGCAGCTTGGCCGCAGGAGAAGCTTTCTTT
TRBD2,TRBJ2-3,NA,TRBV7-9,CASSLDRAGVVPDTQYF,TGTGCCAGCAGCTTAGACAGAGCGGGAGTGGTCCCAGATACGCAGTATTTT
NA,TRBJ2-1,NA,TRBV5-1,CASSLGLGMAMNEQFF,TGCGCCAGCAGCTTGGGCCTGGGCATGGCGATGAATGAGCAGTTCTTC
TRBD1,TRBJ1-6,NA,TRBV28,CASRWDRKTNSPLHF,TGTGCCAGCAGGTGGGACAGGAAGACTAATTCACCCCTCCACTTT
NA,TRBJ2-5,NA,TRBV9,CASSVGAGLQETQYF,TGTGCCAGCAGCGTAGGGGCGGGACTGCAAGAGACCCAGTACTTC
TRBD1,TRBJ1-5,NA,TRBV18,CASSSQGGGNQPQHF,TGTGCCAGCTCATCTCAGGGGGGAGGCAATCAGCCCCAGCATTTT
TRBD1,TRBJ2-7,once,TRBV27,CASRLQGVPTYEQYF,TGTGCCAGCAGGCTACAGGGGGTCCCAACCTACGAGCAGTACTTC
TRBD1,TRBJ1-4,NA,TRBV27,CASSLNQGAGEKLFF,TGTGCCAGCAGTTTGAACCAGGGGGCAGGAGAAAAACTGTTTTTT
TRBD1,TRBJ1-6,NA,TRBV28,CASSLWGTGGHSPLHF,TGTGCCAGCAGTTTATGGGGAACAGGGGGGCATTCACCCCTCCACTTT
NA,TRBJ1-1,NA,TRBV30,CAWSTTGREYTEAFF,TGTGCCTGGAGTACCACAGGCAGGGAATACACTGAAGCTTTCTTT
NA,TRBJ2-1,NA,TRBV11-2,CASSLAILDDNEQFF,TGTGCCAGCAGCTTAGCCATACTAGATGACAATGAGCAGTTCTTC
TRBD2,TRBJ2-5,NA,TRBV28,CASSFAGGAETQYF,TGTGCCAGCAGTTTTGCGGGGGGGGCGGAGACCCAGTACTTC
NA,TRBJ2-7,NA,TRBV5-8,CASSLGGFNAEQYF,TGTGCCAGCAGCTTGGGAGGGTTTAACGCCGAGCAGTACTTC
NA,TRBJ1-6,NA,TRBV6-1,CASSEALESPLHF,TGTGCCAGCAGTGAAGCATTAGAATCACCCCTCCACTTT
NA,TRBJ1-1,NA,TRBV5-1,CASSLRGMNTEAFF,TGCGCCAGCAGCTTGAGGGGTATGAACACTGAAGCTTTCTTT
TRBD2,TRBJ2-5,NA,TRBV7-2,CASSLFPGGQETQYF,TGTGCCAGCAGCCTCTTTCCGGGGGGCCAAGAGACCCAGTACTTC
NA,TRBJ2-7,NA,TRBV5-4,CASSLMGIPVSYEQYF,TGTGCCAGCAGCTTGATGGGCATTCCCGTCTCCTACGAGCAGTACTTC
TRBD2,TRBJ2-5,NA,TRBV14,CASSQGALAGAGETQYF,TGTGCCAGCAGCCAAGGGGCCCTAGCGGGAGCCGGGGAGACCCAGTACTTC
NA,TRBJ1-1,NA,TRBV25-1,CASSEYKGGTPNTEAFF,TGTGCCAGCAGTGAATATAAGGGTGGGACACCGAACACTGAAGCTTTCTTT
TRBD1,TRBJ2-1,once,TRBV5-8,CASSSDRGSYNEQFF,TGTGCCAGCAGCTCGGACAGGGGCTCCTACAATGAGCAGTTCTTC
TRBD1,TRBJ2-7,NA,TRBV28,CASSPRTGSYEQYF,TGTGCCAGCAGTCCACGGACAGGCTCCTACGAGCAGTACTTC
NA,TRBJ2-7,NA,TRBV10-3,CAISSRDTKVSYEQYF,TGTGCCATCAGCTCCCGGGACACGAAGGTTTCCTACGAGCAGTACTTC
NA,TRBJ1-6,once,TRBV27,CASSFVLRGSPLHF,TGTGCCAGCAGTTTCGTCCTTAGAGGTTCACCCCTCCACTTT
NA,TRBJ2-3,once,TRBV24-1,CATSGGATDTQYF,TGTGCCACCAGTGGGGGCGCCACAGATACGCAGTATTTT
NA,TRBJ1-2,NA,TRBV5-5,CASSLSPSHYGYTF,TGTGCCAGCAGCTTGAGTCCCAGTCACTATGGCTACACCTTC